The 5 T cell receptor beta chains below were found in one sample sequenced in a study of technical replicates of blood from a few donors. The assay was immunoSEQ multiplex PCR, and TCRdb's table has in-frame clones only and misses some. The data contain nearly 80,000 clones, approximately 93% of them singletons. Sequencing used T cells isolated from PBMCs. These receptors originate from a human donor in good health.

The chain joins TRBV7-2 to TRBJ1-2, with 7 bases aligning to TRBD1. V lost 3 bases and J lost 4; bases outside the gene matches: 8. The V gene's germline CDR1 is SGHTA and CDR2 FQGNSA. The CDR3 runs to 15 residues. CDR3 residues: CASSLGQTLGYGYTF. The CDR3 DNA is TGTGCCAGCAGCTTGGGACAGACGCTTGGCTATGGCTACACCTTC.

This clone has a single count. The gene calls are TRBV7-3 and TRBJ2-1; D possibly corresponds to TRBD2 (6 bases). Germline V lookup: CDR1 SGHTA, CDR2 FQGTGA. This CDR3 comprises 15 residues. V lost 5 bases, J lost 7 bases, and 18 bases lay in between. CDR3 DNA sequence: TGTGCCAGCAGCCTGATGGGACTCGCAAGGAATGAGCAGTTCTTC. It encodes CASSLMGLARNEQFF.

The chain links TRBV13 to TRBJ2-2; tentatively, D is TRBD1 (6 bases). Germline-derived CDR1 and CDR2 are PRHDT and FYEKMQ (reference sequence). Trimming cost V 4 bases and J 4 bases, with 13 bases left between them. CDR3 size: 15 residues. The CDR3 here is CASSSSGRGTGELFF. CDR3 coding DNA: TGTGCCAGCAGCTCTTCCGGCAGGGGCACCGGGGAGCTGTTTTTT.

This chain joins TRBV19 and TRBJ2-3; 7 nucleotides line up with TRBD2. The CDR3 totals 16 residues. Germline lookup yields CDR1 LNHDA and CDR2 SQIVND (reference sequence). Trimming removed 5 bases from V and 3 bases from J; junction bases left unmatched: 11. CDR3 amino acids: CASSPLPGGRTDTQYF. DNA of the CDR3: TGTGCCAGTAGTCCCTTGCCGGGAGGTAGAACAGATACGCAGTATTTT.

The chain is built from TRBV27 and TRBJ2-3; 7 bases match TRBD2. This CDR3 has 16 residues. J was trimmed by 0 bases and V by 1 base; bases with no gene match: 4. Germline CDR1 MNHEY, CDR2 SMNVEV (reference sequence). The CDR3 sequence is CASSLYFSGSTDTQYF. The DNA for the CDR3 is TGTGCCAGCAGTTTATATTTTAGCGGGAGCACAGATACGCAGTATTTT.